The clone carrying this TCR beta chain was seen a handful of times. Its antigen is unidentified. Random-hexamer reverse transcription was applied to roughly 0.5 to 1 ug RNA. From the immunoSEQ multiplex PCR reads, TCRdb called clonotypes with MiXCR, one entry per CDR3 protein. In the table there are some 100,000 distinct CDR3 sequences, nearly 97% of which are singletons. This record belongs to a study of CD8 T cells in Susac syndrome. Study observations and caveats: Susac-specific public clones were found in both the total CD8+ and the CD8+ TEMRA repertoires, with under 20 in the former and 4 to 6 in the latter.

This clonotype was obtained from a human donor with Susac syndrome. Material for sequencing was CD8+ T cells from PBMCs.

The CDR3 spells CASSQDSWDTQYF. The CDR3 DNA reads TGTGCCAGCAGCCAAGACAGCTGGGATACGCAGTATTTT. The chain links TRBV7-3 to TRBJ2-3; maybe TRBD1 (5 bases). Germline CDR1 and CDR2: SGHTA and FQGTGA. V was clipped by 5 bases and J by 6 bases, with 12 bases between them. CDR3 length: 13 amino acids. Full variable domain (rest looked up from reference TRBV7-3 and TRBJ2-3): GAGVSQTPSNKVTEKGKYVELRCDPISGHTALYWYRQSLGQGPEFLIYFQGTGAADDSGLPNDRFFAVRPEGSVSTLKIQRTERGDSAVYLCASSQDSWDTQYFGPGTRLTVL.